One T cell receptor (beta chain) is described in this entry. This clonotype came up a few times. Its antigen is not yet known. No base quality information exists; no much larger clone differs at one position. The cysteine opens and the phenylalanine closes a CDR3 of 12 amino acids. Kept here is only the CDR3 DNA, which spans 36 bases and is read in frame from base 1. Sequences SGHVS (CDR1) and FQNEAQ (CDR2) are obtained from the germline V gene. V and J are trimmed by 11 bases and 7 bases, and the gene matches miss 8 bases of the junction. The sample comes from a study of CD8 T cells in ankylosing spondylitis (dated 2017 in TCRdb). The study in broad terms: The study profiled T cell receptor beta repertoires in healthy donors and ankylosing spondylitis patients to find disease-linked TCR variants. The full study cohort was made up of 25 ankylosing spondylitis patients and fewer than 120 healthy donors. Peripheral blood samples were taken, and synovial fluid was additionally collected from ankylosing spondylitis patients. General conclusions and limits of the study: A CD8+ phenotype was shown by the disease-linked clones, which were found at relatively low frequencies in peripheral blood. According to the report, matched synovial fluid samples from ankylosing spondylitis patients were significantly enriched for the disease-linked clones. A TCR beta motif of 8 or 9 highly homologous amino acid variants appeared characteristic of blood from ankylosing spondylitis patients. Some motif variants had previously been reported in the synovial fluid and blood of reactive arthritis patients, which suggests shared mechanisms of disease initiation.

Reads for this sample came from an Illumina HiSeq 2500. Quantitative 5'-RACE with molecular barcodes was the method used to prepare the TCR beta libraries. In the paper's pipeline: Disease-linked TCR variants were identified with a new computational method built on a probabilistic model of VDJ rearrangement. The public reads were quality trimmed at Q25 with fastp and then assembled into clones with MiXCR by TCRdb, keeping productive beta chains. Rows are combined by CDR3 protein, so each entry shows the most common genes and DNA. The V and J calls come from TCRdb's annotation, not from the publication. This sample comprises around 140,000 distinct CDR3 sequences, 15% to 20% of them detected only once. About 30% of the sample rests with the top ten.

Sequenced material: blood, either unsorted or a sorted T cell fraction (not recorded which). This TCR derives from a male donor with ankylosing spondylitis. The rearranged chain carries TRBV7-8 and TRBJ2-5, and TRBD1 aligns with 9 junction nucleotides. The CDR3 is CALGTGLGTQYF. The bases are TGTGCCTTAGGGACAGGGCTTGGGACCCAGTACTTC.